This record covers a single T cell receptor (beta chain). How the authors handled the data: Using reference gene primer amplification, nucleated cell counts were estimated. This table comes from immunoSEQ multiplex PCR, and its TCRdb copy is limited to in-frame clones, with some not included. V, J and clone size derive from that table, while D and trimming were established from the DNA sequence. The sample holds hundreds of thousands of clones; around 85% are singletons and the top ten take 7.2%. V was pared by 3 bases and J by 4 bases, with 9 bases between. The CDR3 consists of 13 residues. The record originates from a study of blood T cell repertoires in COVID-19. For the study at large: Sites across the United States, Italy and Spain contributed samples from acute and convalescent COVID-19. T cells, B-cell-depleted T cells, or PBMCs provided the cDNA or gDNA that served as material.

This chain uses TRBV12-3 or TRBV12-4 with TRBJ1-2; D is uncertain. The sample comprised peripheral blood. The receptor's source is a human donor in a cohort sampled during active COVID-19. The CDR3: CASSFQQTYGYTF. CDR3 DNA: TGTGCCAGCAGTTTTCAACAGACCTATGGCTACACCTTC.